This is a list of T cell receptor beta chains from one sample in a study of PD-1 blockade in classical Hodgkin lymphoma. Data came from immunoSEQ multiplex PCR; TCRdb stores just in-frame clones and leaves some out. The sample includes thousands of clones, more than 85% of them seen just once. The sequenced sample was CD8+ T cells from blood. These receptors originate from a human donor with classical Hodgkin lymphoma. Each CDR3 is given with its conserved first and last residue. A D gene is named only where the DNA matches it firmly. Part of the rows lack a size; the others show once, few, many or a class for expanded clones.

clone_size d_call j_call v_call cdr3_aa cdr3_nt
- - TRBJ2-1 TRBV7-9 CASSLSHEQFF TGTGCCAGCAGCTTAAGCCATGAGCAGTTCTTC
- - TRBJ2-1 TRBV13 CASSYQTQGYNEQFF TGTGCCAGCAGCTATCAAACACAGGGTTACAATGAGCAGTTCTTC
- - TRBJ2-3 TRBV30 CAWRGPYQTSNTDTQYF TGTGCCTGGAGGGGACCCTATCAAACAAGCAACACAGATACGCAGTATTTT
- TRBD2 TRBJ2-7 TRBV4-2 CASSQEYGGGAYEQYF TGTGCCAGCAGCCAAGAGTACGGCGGGGGGGCCTACGAGCAGTACTTC
- - TRBJ1-5 TRBV4-1 CASSQGWTGSGPQHF TGCGCCAGCAGCCAGGGTTGGACGGGATCAGGGCCCCAGCATTTT
- - TRBJ1-6 TRBV6-5 CASSGLSSYNSPLHF TGTGCCAGCAGTGGGTTGAGCTCCTATAATTCACCCCTCCACTTT
- - TRBJ1-3 TRBV11-2 CASSSWDVDRRNTIYF TGTGCCAGCAGCTCTTGGGACGTCGATCGGCGAAACACCATATATTTT
- - TRBJ2-2 TRBV5-1 CASSLYGGEGAGELFF TGCGCCAGCAGCTTGTATGGGGGAGAGGGTGCCGGGGAGCTGTTTTTT
- - TRBJ1-2 TRBV11-2 CASSLVSGAKDGYTF TGTGCCAGCAGCTTAGTGTCAGGGGCCAAAGATGGCTACACCTTC
- - TRBJ1-2 TRBV5-4 CASSLPTGGAIYGYTF TGTGCCAGCAGCTTGCCTACGGGGGGCGCAATCTATGGCTACACCTTC
- - TRBJ2-5 TRBV30 CAWSVGAGETQYF TGTGCCTGGAGTGTGGGGGCAGGTGAGACCCAGTACTTC
- - TRBJ2-7 TRBV19 CASGPGGLTAYEQYF TGTGCCAGTGGGCCCGGGGGGCTAACCGCTTACGAGCAGTACTTC
- TRBD2 TRBJ2-1 TRBV9 CASSVRGGAYNEQFF TGTGCCAGCAGCGTCCGCGGGGGGGCTTACAATGAGCAGTTCTTC
- - TRBJ1-1 TRBV19 CASSPRGTGDSAAFF TGTGCCAGTAGTCCCCGAGGGACCGGGGACTCCGCAGCTTTCTTT
- - TRBJ2-7 TRBV2 CASSSRLSYEQYF TGTGCCAGCTCCAGCAGATTATCCTACGAGCAGTACTTC
- TRBD1 TRBJ2-3 TRBV6-6 CASSYSPDRSKDTQYF TGTGCCAGCAGTTACTCCCCGGACAGGTCGAAGGATACGCAGTATTTT
- TRBD2 TRBJ2-1 TRBV7-2 CASSSSGPPYNEQFF TGTGCCAGCAGTTCTAGCGGCCCCCCCTACAATGAGCAGTTCTTC
once - TRBJ2-1 TRBV10-1 CASSGGTESYNEQFF TGCGCCAGCAGTGGAGGGACGGAGAGCTACAATGAGCAGTTCTTC
once TRBD1 TRBJ1-4 TRBV5-3 CARSTLDRGLGEKLFF TGTGCCAGAAGCACTCTCGACAGGGGGCTTGGTGAAAAACTGTTTTTT
- TRBD1 TRBJ2-7 TRBV6-6 CASSYSNQGAVYEQYF TGTGCCAGCAGTTACTCGAATCAGGGGGCGGTCTACGAGCAGTACTTC
- - TRBJ1-1 TRBV4-1 CASSPKQGMNTEAFF TGCGCCAGCAGCCCAAAGCAGGGCATGAACACTGAAGCTTTCTTT
- - TRBJ2-4 TRBV11-2 CASSFWSVGGQNIQYF TGTGCCAGCAGCTTTTGGTCAGTGGGGGGGCAAAACATTCAGTACTTC